This T cell receptor (beta chain) originates from a study of cytomegalovirus exposure and HLA in healthy donors. Findings of the study overall: Later analysis reportedly placed an Asian-associated ancestry cluster below the roughly 600-donor mean in N-insertions.

From germline, CDR1 is SGHKS and CDR2 YYEKEE (reference sequence). CDR3 length equals 15 residues. V dropped 2 bases and J dropped 4 bases, with 10 bases sitting between them. To note about this clone: Its antigen is undetermined.

The PCR was carried out with 60 Vbeta primers and 13 Jbeta primers. Clones were sequenced by immunoSEQ multiplex PCR, and TCRdb holds only the in-frame ones, with some missing. Found here are around 170,000 clones, approximately 78% of them singletons; the top ten hold approximately 0.8%. The TCR originated in a woman between 18 and 30 years old in good health and CMV-seronegative. The chain combines TRBV5-5 with TRBJ2-6; no clear D. The material sequenced was PBMCs. The CDR3 DNA reads as TGTGCCAGCAGCTTATCGGTGAACGGGGCCAACGTCCTGACTTTC. Amino acid sequence: CASSLSVNGANVLTF.